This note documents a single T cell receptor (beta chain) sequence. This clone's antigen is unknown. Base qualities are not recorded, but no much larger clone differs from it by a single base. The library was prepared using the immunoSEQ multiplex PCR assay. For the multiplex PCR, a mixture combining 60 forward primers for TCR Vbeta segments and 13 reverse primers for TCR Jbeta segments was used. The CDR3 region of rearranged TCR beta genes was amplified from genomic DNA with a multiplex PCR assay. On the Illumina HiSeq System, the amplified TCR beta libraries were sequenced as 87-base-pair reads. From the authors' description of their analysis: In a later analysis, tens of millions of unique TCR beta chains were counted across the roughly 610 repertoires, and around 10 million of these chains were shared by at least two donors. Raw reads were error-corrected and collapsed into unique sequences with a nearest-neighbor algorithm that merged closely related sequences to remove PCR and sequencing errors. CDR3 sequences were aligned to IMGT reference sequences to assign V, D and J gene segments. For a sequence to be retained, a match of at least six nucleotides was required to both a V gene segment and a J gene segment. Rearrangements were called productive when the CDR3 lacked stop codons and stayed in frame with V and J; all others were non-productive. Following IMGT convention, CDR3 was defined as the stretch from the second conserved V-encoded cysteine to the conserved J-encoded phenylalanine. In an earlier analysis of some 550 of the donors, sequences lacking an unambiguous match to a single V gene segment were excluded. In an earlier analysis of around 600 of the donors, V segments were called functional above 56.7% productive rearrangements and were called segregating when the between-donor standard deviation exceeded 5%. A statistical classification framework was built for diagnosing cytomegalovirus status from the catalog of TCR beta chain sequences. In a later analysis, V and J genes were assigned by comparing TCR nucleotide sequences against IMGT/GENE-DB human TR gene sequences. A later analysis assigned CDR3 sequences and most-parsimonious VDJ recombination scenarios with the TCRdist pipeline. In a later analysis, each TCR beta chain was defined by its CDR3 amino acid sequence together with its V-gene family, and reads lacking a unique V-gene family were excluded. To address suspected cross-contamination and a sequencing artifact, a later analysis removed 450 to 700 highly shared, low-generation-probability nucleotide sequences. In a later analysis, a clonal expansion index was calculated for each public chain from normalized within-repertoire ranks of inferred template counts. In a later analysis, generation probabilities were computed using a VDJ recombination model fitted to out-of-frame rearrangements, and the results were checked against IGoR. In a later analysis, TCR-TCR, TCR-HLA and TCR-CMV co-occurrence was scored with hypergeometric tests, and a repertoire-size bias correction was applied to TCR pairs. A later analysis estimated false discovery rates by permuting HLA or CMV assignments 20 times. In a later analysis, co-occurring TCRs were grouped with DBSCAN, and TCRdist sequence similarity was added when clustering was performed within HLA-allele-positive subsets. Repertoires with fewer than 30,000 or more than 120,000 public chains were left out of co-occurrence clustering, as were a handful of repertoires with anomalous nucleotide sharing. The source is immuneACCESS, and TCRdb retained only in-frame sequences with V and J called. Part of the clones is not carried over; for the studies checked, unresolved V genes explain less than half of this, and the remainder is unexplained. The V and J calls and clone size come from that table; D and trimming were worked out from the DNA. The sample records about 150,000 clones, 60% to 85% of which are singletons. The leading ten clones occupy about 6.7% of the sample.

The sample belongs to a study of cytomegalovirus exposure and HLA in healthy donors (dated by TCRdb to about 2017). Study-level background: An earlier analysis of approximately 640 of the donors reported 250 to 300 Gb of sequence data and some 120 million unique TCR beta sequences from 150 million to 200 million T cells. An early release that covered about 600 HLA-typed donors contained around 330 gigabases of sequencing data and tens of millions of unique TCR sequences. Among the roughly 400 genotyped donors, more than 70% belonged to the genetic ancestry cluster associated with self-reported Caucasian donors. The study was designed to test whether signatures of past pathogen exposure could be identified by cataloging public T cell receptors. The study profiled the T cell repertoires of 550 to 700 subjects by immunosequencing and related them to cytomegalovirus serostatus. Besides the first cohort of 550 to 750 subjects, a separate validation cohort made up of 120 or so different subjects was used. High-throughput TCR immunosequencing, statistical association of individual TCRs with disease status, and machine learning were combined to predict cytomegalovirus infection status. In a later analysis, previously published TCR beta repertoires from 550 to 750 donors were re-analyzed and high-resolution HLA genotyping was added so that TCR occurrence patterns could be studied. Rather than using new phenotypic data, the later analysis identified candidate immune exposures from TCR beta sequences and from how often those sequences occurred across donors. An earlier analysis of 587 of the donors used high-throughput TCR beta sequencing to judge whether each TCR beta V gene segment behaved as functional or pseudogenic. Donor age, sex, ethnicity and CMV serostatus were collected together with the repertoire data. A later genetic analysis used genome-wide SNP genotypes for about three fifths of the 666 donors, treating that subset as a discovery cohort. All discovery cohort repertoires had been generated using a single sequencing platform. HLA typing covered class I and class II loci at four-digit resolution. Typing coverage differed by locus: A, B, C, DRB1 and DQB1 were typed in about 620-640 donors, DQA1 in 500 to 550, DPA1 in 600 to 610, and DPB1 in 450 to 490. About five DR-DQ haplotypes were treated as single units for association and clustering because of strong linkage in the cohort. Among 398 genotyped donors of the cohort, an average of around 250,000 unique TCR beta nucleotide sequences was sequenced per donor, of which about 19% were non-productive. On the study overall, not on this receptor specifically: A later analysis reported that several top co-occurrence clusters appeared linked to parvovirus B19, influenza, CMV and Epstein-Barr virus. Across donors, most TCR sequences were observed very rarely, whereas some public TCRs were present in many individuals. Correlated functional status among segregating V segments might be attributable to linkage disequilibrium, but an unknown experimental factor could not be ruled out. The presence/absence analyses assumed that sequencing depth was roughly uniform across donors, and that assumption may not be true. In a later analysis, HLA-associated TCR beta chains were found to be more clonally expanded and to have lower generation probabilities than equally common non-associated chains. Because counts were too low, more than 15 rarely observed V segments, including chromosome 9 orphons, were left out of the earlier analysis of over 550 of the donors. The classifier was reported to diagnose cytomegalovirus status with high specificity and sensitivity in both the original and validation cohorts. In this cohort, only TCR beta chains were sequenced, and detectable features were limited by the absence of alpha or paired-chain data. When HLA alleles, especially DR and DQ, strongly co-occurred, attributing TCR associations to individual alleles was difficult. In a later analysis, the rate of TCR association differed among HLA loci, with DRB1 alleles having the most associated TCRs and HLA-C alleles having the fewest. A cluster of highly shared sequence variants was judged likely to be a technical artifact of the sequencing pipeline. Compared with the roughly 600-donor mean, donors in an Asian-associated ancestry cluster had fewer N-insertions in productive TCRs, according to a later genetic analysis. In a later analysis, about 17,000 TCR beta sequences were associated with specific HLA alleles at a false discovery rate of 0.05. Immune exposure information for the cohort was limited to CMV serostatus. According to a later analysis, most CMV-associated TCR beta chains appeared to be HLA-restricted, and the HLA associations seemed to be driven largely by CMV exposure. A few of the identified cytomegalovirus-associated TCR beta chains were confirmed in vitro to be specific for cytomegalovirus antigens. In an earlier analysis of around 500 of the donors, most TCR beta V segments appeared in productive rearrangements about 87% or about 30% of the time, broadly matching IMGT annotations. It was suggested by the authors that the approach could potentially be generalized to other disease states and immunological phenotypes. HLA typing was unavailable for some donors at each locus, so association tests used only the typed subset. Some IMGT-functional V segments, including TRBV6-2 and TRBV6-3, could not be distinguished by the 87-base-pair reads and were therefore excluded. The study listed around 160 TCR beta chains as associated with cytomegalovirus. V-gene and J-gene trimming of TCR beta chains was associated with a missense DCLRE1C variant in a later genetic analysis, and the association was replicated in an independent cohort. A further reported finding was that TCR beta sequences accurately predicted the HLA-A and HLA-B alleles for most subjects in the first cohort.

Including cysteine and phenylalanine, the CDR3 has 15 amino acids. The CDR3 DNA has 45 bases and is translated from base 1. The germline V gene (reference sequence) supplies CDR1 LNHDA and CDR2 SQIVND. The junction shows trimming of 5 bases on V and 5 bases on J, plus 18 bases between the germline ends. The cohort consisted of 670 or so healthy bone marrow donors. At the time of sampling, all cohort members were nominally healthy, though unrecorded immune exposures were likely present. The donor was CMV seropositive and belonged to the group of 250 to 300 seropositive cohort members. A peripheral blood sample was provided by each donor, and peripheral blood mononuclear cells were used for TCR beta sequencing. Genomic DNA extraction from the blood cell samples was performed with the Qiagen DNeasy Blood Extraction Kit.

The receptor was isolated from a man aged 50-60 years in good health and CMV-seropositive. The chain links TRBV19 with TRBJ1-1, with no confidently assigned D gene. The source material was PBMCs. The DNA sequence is TGTGCCAGTAGTGGCCGGACGAGGGAGGGTACTGAAGCTTTCTTT. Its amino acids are CASSGRTREGTEAFF.